The TCR beta chain under discussion was sequenced for a study of blood T cell repertoires in COVID-19. Study-level information: COVID-19 samples from acute and convalescent phases originated in the United States, Italy and Spain. PBMCs, B-cell-depleted T cells, or T cells were the source of the cDNA or gDNA that made up the material.

CDR1 is LGHDT and CDR2 is YNNKEL in the germline V gene (reference sequence). This CDR3 region has 18 residues. V lost 1 base and J lost 0; bases outside the gene matches: 7. Data came from immunoSEQ multiplex PCR; TCRdb stores just in-frame clones and leaves some out. Found here are just under 70,000 clones, roughly 90% of them singletons; the top ten hold less than 9%. Sequencing was carried out using peripheral blood. The gene calls are TRBV3-1 (or the pseudogene TRBV3-2) and TRBJ2-1; 9 bases match TRBD2. The sequence was collected from a man between 25 and 39 years old with acute or convalescent COVID-19. In DNA form, the CDR3 reads TGTGCCAGCAGCCAAGGATGGGTTAGCGGGAGCTCCTACAATGAGCAGTTCTTC. Encoded protein: CASSQGWVSGSSYNEQFF.